These T cell receptor beta chains were read from a single sample in a study of T cell changes during pregnancy in multiple sclerosis. Method: immunoSEQ multiplex PCR; TCRdb's copy keeps in-frame clones and lacks some. The table lists tens of thousands of clones, approximately 92% of them singletons. Sequencing used peripheral blood, obtained in the second trimester of pregnancy. The source is a female donor with multiple sclerosis, enrolled in a pregnancy study. Both conserved end residues are part of each CDR3. D genes are given only for firm matches.

j_call d_call v_call cdr3_nt cdr3_aa
TRBJ1-2 TRBD1 TRBV6-5 TGTGCCAGCAGCTACAGGACAGGGGCTGGCTATGGCTACACCTTC CASSYRTGAGYGYTF
TRBJ1-4 - TRBV27 TGTGCCAGCAGACCCGACAGGATTACTAATGAAAAACTGTTTTTT CASRPDRITNEKLFF
TRBJ2-5 TRBD1 TRBV18 TGTGCCAGCTCACCACCCCTGCAGGGGGCGGGATTGGAGACCCAGTACTTC CASSPPLQGAGLETQYF
TRBJ1-1 - TRBV30 TGTGCCTGGAGGCAGGGTGAAACTTTCTTT CAWRQGETFF
TRBJ2-7 TRBD1 TRBV7-2 TGTGCCAGCAGCCCCCGACAGGGTGGCTACGAGCAGTACTTC CASSPRQGGYEQYF
TRBJ1-4 - TRBV10-3 TGTGCCATCAGCCGGGACTCTAATGAAAAACTGTTTTTT CAISRDSNEKLFF
TRBJ2-2 TRBD2 TRBV4-2 TGTGCCAGCAGCTTCTGGACTAGCGGGACCGGGGAGCTGTTTTTT CASSFWTSGTGELFF
TRBJ2-3 - TRBV6-5 TGTGCCAGCAGCAACACAGATACGCAGTATTTT CASSNTDTQYF
TRBJ2-4 TRBD2 TRBV7-2 TGTGCCAGCAGCTCCTTAGCGGGATTAGCCAAAAACATTCAGTACTTC CASSSLAGLAKNIQYF
TRBJ2-2 TRBD2 TRBV27 TGTGCCAGCAGTCTGCGGACTAGCGGGAGGGCCGGCACCGGGGAGCTGTTTTTT CASSLRTSGRAGTGELFF
TRBJ1-1 TRBD1 TRBV5-1 TGCGCCAGCAGCTTGAGGATACAGGGGGCCGGACTGAACACTGAAGCTTTCTTT CASSLRIQGAGLNTEAFF
TRBJ1-6 - TRBV18 TGTGCCAGCTCACCACTCTCAGGGTCGGTGCCGGAAGAGAAGGGATCCTATTCACCCCTCCACTTT CASSPLSGSVPEEKGSYSPLHF
TRBJ2-6 TRBD1 TRBV27 TGTGCCAGCAGTTTTCATCTGAACAGGGGGCCCTCTGGGGCCAACGTCCTGACTTTC CASSFHLNRGPSGANVLTF
TRBJ2-7 TRBD1 TRBV27 TGTGCCAGCAGTTTATTAGGAGACAGGGCTTACGAGCAGTACTTC CASSLLGDRAYEQYF
TRBJ1-1 - TRBV28 TGTGCCAGCAGTTTGGCGGTGAGGGATCCTGAAGCTTTCTTT CASSLAVRDPEAFF
TRBJ2-3 - TRBV5-6 TGTGCCAGCGGGCGTCGGGGGAGCACAGATACGCAGTATTTT CASGRRGSTDTQYF